Following are 28 T cell receptor beta chains from one sample sequenced in a study of a mutant IDH1 vaccine in newly diagnosed glioma. Only in-frame clones appear in the TCRdb table, and some are missing; sequencing was by immunoSEQ multiplex PCR. The table shows about 92,000 clones, with 83% occurring only once. The sample's time point: baseline, week 1 (first vaccination visit). This sample's treatment: pre-vaccination baseline after standard-of-care therapy. The source was PBMCs, collected from a glioma patient treated with radiotherapy, temozolomide or both. The receptor set was obtained from a woman aged 45 to 65 with glioma.

V usage is TRBV19 and J usage is TRBJ1-2, with D tentatively TRBD1 (5 bases). This CDR3 region has 15 residues. The V end lost 4 bases, the J end lost 8 bases, and 20 bases lay between the germline ends. Germline lookup yields CDR1 LNHDA and CDR2 SQIVND (reference sequence). The CDR3 DNA reads as TGTGCCAGTAGTACGACGGACGACTCCCCAGGGGGCTACACCTTC. It specifies CASSTTDDSPGGYTF.

The V call is TRBV5-1, the J call TRBJ2-7; 8 bases line up with TRBD1. The CDR3 extends over 15 amino acids. V was clipped by 0 bases and J by 3 bases; unmatched bases: 5. The germline CDR1 and CDR2 sequences are SGHRS and YFSETQ. The CDR3 bases are TGCGCCAGCAGCTTGGTAGGGACAGGCAACTACGAGCAGTACTTC. It translates to CASSLVGTGNYEQYF.

The genes are TRBV6-5 and TRBJ1-1; D is possibly TRBD1 (5 bases). The CDR3 is 12 residues long. V was cut by 6 bases and J by 7 bases, with 12 bases left in between. The germline V gene encodes CDR1 MNHEY and CDR2 SVGAGI. The CDR3 region has the DNA TGTGCCAGCAGACCCTTACAGGTTGAAGCTTTCTTT. This codes for CASRPLQVEAFF.

The chain has TRBV6-1 and TRBJ1-1; TRBD1 might be the D (5 bases). The germline V gene encodes CDR1 MNHNS and CDR2 SASEGT. V lost 6 bases, J lost 0 bases, and 11 bases lay in between. The CDR3 runs 14 residues. CDR3 coding DNA: TGTGCCAGCAGCTGGGGACGGCTGAACACTGAAGCTTTCTTT. Its translation is CASSWGRLNTEAFF.

This chain connects TRBV29-1 to TRBJ2-7, with D tentatively TRBD2 (7 bases). The CDR3 contains 12 residues. CDR1 is SQVTM, CDR2 ANQGSEA, per germline. V was clipped by 6 bases and J by 3 bases, with 12 bases between them. The CDR3 nucleotides read TGCAGCGTGCGGGGGCCATACTACGAGCAGTACTTC. Translating gives CSVRGPYYEQYF.

The V call is TRBV2, the J call TRBJ2-2; TRBD1 or TRBD2 may be the D gene (5 bases each). The CDR3 is 13 residues long. CDR1 is SNHLY, CDR2 FYNNEI, per germline. Between the trimmed V and J ends, which lost 5 bases and 5 bases, there was a span of 9 bases. In DNA, the CDR3 is TGTGCCAGCAGTTATGAGGGGACCGGGGAGCTGTTTTTT. Its protein product is CASSYEGTGELFF.

The V gene is TRBV2, the J gene TRBJ2-1; D uncertain. Germline loops: CDR1 SNHLY, CDR2 FYNNEI. CDR3 length equals 14 residues. Trimming left V 5 bases short and J 0 bases short, with 8 bases between. CDR3 DNA sequence: TGTGCCAGCAGTCGTCGGAGCTCCTACAATGAGCAGTTCTTC. It yields the protein CASSRRSSYNEQFF. The full variable domain, its missing parts supplied by reference TRBV2 and TRBJ2-1, is EPEVTQTPSHQVTQMGQEVILRCVPISNHLYFYWYRQILGQKVEFLVSFYNNEISEKSEIFDDQFSVERPDGSNFTLKIRSTKLEDSAMYFCASSRRSSYNEQFFGPGTRLTVL.

This chain links TRBV19 with TRBJ1-5; 8 bases map to TRBD1. The CDR3 extends over 15 amino acids. Trimming took 4 bases from V and 1 from J; bases not matched to a gene: 3. Germline V gene sequence: CDR1 LNHDA, CDR2 SQIVND (reference sequence). The CDR3 region is CASSNRTGSNQPQHF. The CDR3 region has the DNA TGTGCCAGTAGTAACCGGACAGGGAGCAATCAGCCCCAGCATTTT.

The chain joins TRBV6-6 to TRBJ2-2; no firm D call. The CDR3 has 12 residues. Germline assignment: CDR1 MNHNY and CDR2 SVGAGI (reference sequence). V lost 6 bases to trimming and J lost 0 bases, with 2 bases between them. CDR3 in DNA: TGTGCCAGCAGCCCGAACACCGGGGAGCTGTTTTTT. It is translated as CASSPNTGELFF.

The rearrangement uses TRBV7-3 and TRBJ2-2; a weak D match, TRBD1 (6 bases). Germline CDR1 SGHTA, CDR2 FQGTGA. V was trimmed by 3 bases and J by 5 bases, leaving 13 bases between them. CDR3 size: 15 residues. The CDR3, as DNA: TGTGCCAGCAGCTTCTCAGGGGATGGGACCGGGGAGCTGTTTTTT. Its protein is CASSFSGDGTGELFF.

The CDR3 loop reads CASSLMELDSYEQYF. The CDR3, as DNA: TGTGCCAGCAGCTTGATGGAGTTGGACTCCTACGAGCAGTACTTC. The gene calls are TRBV5-6 and TRBJ2-7, with D unresolved. Per germline, CDR1 SGHDT and CDR2 YYEEEE. V gave up 1 base and J gave up 0 bases, with 11 bases separating them. The CDR3 loop spans 15 amino acids.

The chain has TRBV5-6 and TRBJ1-3, with 7 bases matching TRBD1. Germline V CDR1 and CDR2: SGHDT, YYEEEE. There are 13 residues in the CDR3. The CDR3 sequence: CASEGARGNTIYF. CDR3 DNA sequence: TGTGCTTCGGAGGGGGCAAGAGGAAACACCATATATTTT.

This chain uses TRBV19 with TRBJ1-2; 8 positions match TRBD1. Germline values: CDR1 LNHDA, CDR2 SQIVND (reference sequence). The trim removed 4 bases at V and 8 bases at J, leaving 6 bases unmatched. The CDR3 runs 13 residues. CDR3 DNA: TGTGCCAGTAGTAACCGACAGGGGAGCGGCTACACCTTC. It yields the protein CASSNRQGSGYTF. The whole variable domain, remainder taken from reference TRBV19 and TRBJ1-2, is DGGITQSPKYLFRKEGQNVTLSCEQNLNHDAMYWYRQDPGQGLRLIYYSQIVNDFQKGDIAEGYSVSREKKESFPLTVTSAQKNPTAFYLCASSNRQGSGYTFGSGTRLTVV.

In its sample, this clone was seen once. The chain carries TRBV30 and TRBJ2-1, with a possible D match to TRBD1 (6 bases). The CDR3 runs to 12 residues. V lost 6 bases, J lost 4 bases, and 10 bases lay in between. CDR1 GTSNPN and CDR2 SVGIG come from the germline V gene (reference sequence). This CDR3 is CACQGLYNEQFF. The CDR3 bases are TGTGCCTGCCAGGGGCTTTACAATGAGCAGTTCTTC.

The chain couples TRBV5-6 to TRBJ1-2, with D maybe TRBD1 (5 bases). Between the trimmed V and J ends, which lost 4 bases and 5 bases, there was a span of 24 bases. This CDR3 is built from 17 residues. The germline CDR1 and CDR2 sequences are SGHDT and YYEEEE. The CDR3 loop is CASSVPGGGMMQYGYTF. CDR3 nucleotide sequence: TGTGCCAGCAGCGTGCCTGGGGGGGGGATGATGCAGTATGGCTACACCTTC.

The chain uses TRBV5-1 and TRBJ2-7; D is undetermined. V was cut by 5 bases and J by 4 bases, with 13 bases left in between. The CDR3 contains 13 residues. From germline, CDR1 is SGHRS and CDR2 YFSETQ. In DNA, the CDR3 is TGCGCCAGCAGAATGGGTCCAGCTTACGAGCAGTACTTC. Translating it yields CASRMGPAYEQYF.

This chain uses TRBV27 with TRBJ2-5, with D hard to call. Germline CDR1 and CDR2: MNHEY and SMNVEV (reference sequence). The CDR3 is made up of 13 amino acids. Trimming pared 5 bases from V and 4 bases from J, leaving 11 bases between. Here the CDR3 reads CASSRRTPETQYF. CDR3 DNA sequence: TGTGCCAGCAGTAGACGGACCCCAGAGACCCAGTACTTC.

The chain links TRBV30 to TRBJ1-2; D is uncertain. The CDR3 is 14 residues long. The V end lost 7 bases, the J end lost 5 bases, and 20 bases lay between the germline ends. Per the germline V gene, CDR1 is GTSNPN and CDR2 is SVGIG (reference sequence). In DNA form, the CDR3 reads TGTGCCTCCGACCCTGTCTCTGGCTCTTATGGCTACACCTTC. Residues: CASDPVSGSYGYTF.

The chain has TRBV27 and TRBJ2-1; perhaps TRBD1 as D (6 bases). The CDR3 covers 15 residues. Trimming removed 3 bases at V and 1 base at J, with 10 bases between. The germline V gene has CDR1 MNHEY and CDR2 SMNVEV (reference sequence). The CDR3 nucleotides are TGTGCCAGCAGTTTTGTGAGGGGGTCCTACAATGAGCAGTTCTTC. Translated, it gives CASSFVRGSYNEQFF.

This clone was seen a single time. This chain connects TRBV9 to TRBJ2-2, with 8 bases that match TRBD1. V dropped 4 bases and J dropped 6; count of bases not matched to a gene: 8. The CDR3 totals 15 residues. Germline V CDR1 and CDR2: SGDLS, YYNGEE. CDR3 nucleotide sequence: TGTGCCAGCAGCCATTCCGGGACAGGAGCCGGGGAGCTGTTTTTT. It codes for CASSHSGTGAGELFF.

The rearrangement links TRBV9 to TRBJ2-3; 8 nucleotides align to TRBD1. Losses at the gene ends were 0 bases for V and 0 bases for J; bases not matched to a gene: 3. Germline-derived CDR1 and CDR2 are SGDLS and YYNGEE. The CDR3 contains 16 residues. The CDR3 nucleotides are TGTGCCAGCAGCGTAGAGGGACAGGCTAGCACAGATACGCAGTATTTT. This gives the protein CASSVEGQASTDTQYF.

This clone was seen a handful of times. The rearrangement uses TRBV6-5 and TRBJ1-1; the D gene is possibly TRBD1 (6 bases). The germline CDR1 and CDR2 sequences are MNHEY and SVGAGI. The CDR3 length is 15 residues. V lost 7 bases and J lost 5, with 20 bases in between. The DNA for the CDR3 is TGTGCCAGCATTCTGGGGGGGGCGATGGGGACTGAAGCTTTCTTT. Translated: CASILGGAMGTEAFF.

The chain links TRBV6-1 to TRBJ2-7; 7 nucleotides agree with TRBD1. Germline V gene lookup returns CDR1 MNHNS and CDR2 SASEGT. With V trimmed by 5 bases and J by 0 bases, 7 bases remained unmatched. This CDR3 is 15 amino acids long. The CDR3 here is CASSNDRASSYEQYF. CDR3 DNA sequence: TGTGCCAGCAGTAACGACAGGGCTAGCTCCTACGAGCAGTACTTC.

Written as DNA, the CDR3 is TGTGCCAGCTCCTACGAGGGGGCAGGAGCTTTCTTT. Its translation: CASSYEGAGAFF. The rearrangement links TRBV18 to TRBJ1-1; 7 positions match TRBD1. The J segment lost 10 bases and the V segment lost 6 bases, leaving 8 bases of the junction unmatched. This CDR3 spans 12 amino acids. CDR1 KGHSH and CDR2 LQKENI come from the germline V gene.

This clone was picked up one time. The chain is built from TRBV15 and TRBJ2-2; D not certain. CDR3 length: 13 amino acids. The V end lost 3 bases, the J end lost 7 bases, and 9 bases lay between the germline ends. Germline assignment: CDR1 LNHNV and CDR2 YYDKDF (reference sequence). This CDR3 is CATSRDFSGELFF. In DNA, the CDR3 is TGTGCCACCAGCAGGGATTTCAGCGGGGAGCTGTTTTTT.

This chain joins TRBV4-3 and TRBJ1-6, with 10 bases aligning to TRBD1. Germline assignment: CDR1 LGHNA and CDR2 YSLEER. The CDR3 covers 20 residues. J lost 0 bases, V lost 3 bases, and 11 bases had no gene match. As DNA, the CDR3 is TGCGCCAGCAGCCAGGTCCATTGGGACAGGGGCCGCTCCTATAATTCACCCCTCCACTTT. Protein sequence: CASSQVHWDRGRSYNSPLHF.

J is TRBJ2-1 and V is TRBV5-1; the match to TRBD2 covers 12 bases. CDR3 size: 16 residues. With V trimmed by 4 bases and J by 0 bases, 2 bases remained unmatched. Germline V gene lookup returns CDR1 SGHRS and CDR2 YFSETQ. The CDR3 loop is CASSTTSGSSYNEQFF. In nucleotides, the CDR3 is TGCGCCAGCAGCACGACTAGCGGGAGCTCCTACAATGAGCAGTTCTTC.

For the CDR3, the DNA is TGCGCCAGCAGCTCCCGGACAGGGGACGAGCAGTACTTC. It is translated as CASSSRTGDEQYF. The chain combines TRBV5-1 with TRBJ2-7; 9 nucleotides agree with TRBD1. Trimming took 3 bases from V and 5 from J; bases not matched to a gene: 3. The CDR3 contains 13 residues. The germline CDR1 and CDR2 sequences are SGHRS and YFSETQ.